This is a list of T cell receptor beta chains from one sample in a study of identical twins. Each CDR3 protein is one row after TCRdb ran MiXCR on the 5' RACE reads. Here the sample spans around 670,000 distinct CDR3 sequences, 6.1% being singletons. Sequencing was performed on naive T cells sorted from blood. These receptors were collected from a man in his late teens or twenties in good health. Each CDR3 is given with its conserved first and last residue. The D gene is left open where the match is weak. Expanded clones get a size class; other rows say once, few or many, or leave the size out.

d_gene	abundance	j_gene	v_gene	CDR3aa	CDR3nt
-	many	TRBJ2-1	TRBV20-1	CSAREERASYNEQFF	TGCAGTGCTAGAGAGGAGCGGGCCTCCTACAATGAGCAGTTCTTC
-	-	TRBJ1-4	TRBV27	CASSSPGEWKLFF	TGTGCCAGCAGTTCTCCAGGGGAATGGAAACTGTTTTTT
-	-	TRBJ2-3	TRBV14	CASSQEYDTQYF	TGTGCCAGCAGCCAAGAATACGATACGCAGTATTTT
-	many	TRBJ1-1	TRBV30	CAWSANLNTEAFF	TGTGCCTGGAGTGCAAACCTGAACACTGAAGCTTTCTTT
-	many	TRBJ1-1	TRBV29-1	CSVERQGQYYTAFF	TGCAGCGTTGAGAGGCAGGGCCAGTACTACACCGCTTTCTTT
-	-	TRBJ2-5	TRBV3-1	CASSQFSGVVETQYF	TGTGCCAGCAGCCAATTTTCAGGGGTTGTGGAGACCCAGTACTTC
-	-	TRBJ1-1	TRBV6-2/TRBV6-3	CASSYSPYTEAFF	TGTGCCAGCAGTTACTCCCCTTACACTGAAGCTTTCTTT
-	many	TRBJ2-7	TRBV12-3/TRBV12-4	CASSRLVRNEQYF	TGTGCCAGCAGTCGACTAGTTCGGAACGAGCAGTACTTC
-	few	TRBJ1-5	TRBV12-3/TRBV12-4	CASTRTGERNQPQHF	TGTGCCAGCACCCGGACGGGGGAGAGAAATCAGCCCCAGCATTTT
TRBD2	many	TRBJ2-1	TRBV7-9	CASSSGTSGSYNEQFF	TGTGCCAGCAGCTCCGGGACTAGCGGGAGCTACAATGAGCAGTTCTTC
TRBD2	-	TRBJ2-7	TRBV20-1	CSARELGVLAGGNLFYEQYF	TGCAGTGCTAGAGAACTCGGGGTCCTAGCGGGAGGGAATCTCTTCTACGAGCAGTACTTC
-	few	TRBJ1-5	TRBV2	CASGGGAQPQHF	TGTGCCAGCGGGGGAGGGGCTCAGCCCCAGCATTTT
-	-	TRBJ2-5	TRBV6-1	CASKETTPFLKTQYF	TGTGCCAGCAAGGAGACAACTCCATTTTTGAAGACCCAGTACTTC
-	many	TRBJ2-2	TRBV20-1	CSARASTGTGELFF	TGCAGTGCTAGAGCCTCGACAGGAACCGGGGAGCTGTTTTTT
-	many	TRBJ2-7	TRBV20-1	CSASRQGIYEQYF	TGCAGTGCTAGTCGTCAGGGGATCTACGAGCAGTACTTC
-	-	TRBJ2-5	TRBV14	CASSHAGGTQYF	TGTGCCAGCAGCCACGCCGGGGGGACCCAGTACTTC
TRBD1	-	TRBJ2-5	TRBV10-3	CAIRGQGKETQYF	TGTGCCATCAGGGGACAGGGAAAAGAGACCCAGTACTTC
-	few	TRBJ2-1	TRBV11-2	CASSLQAFYNEQFF	TGTGCCAGCAGCTTACAGGCCTTCTACAATGAGCAGTTCTTC
TRBD2	few	TRBJ2-2	TRBV20-1	CSARGLAGRSPGELFF	TGCAGTGCTAGAGGACTAGCGGGAAGGTCCCCCGGGGAGCTGTTTTTT
TRBD1	-	TRBJ2-7	TRBV5-4	CASTSRTGKYEQYF	TGTGCCAGCACCTCCAGGACAGGGAAGTACGAGCAGTACTTC
-	many	TRBJ2-1	TRBV28	CASSTGTQGEQFF	TGTGCCAGCAGTACCGGGACCCAGGGTGAGCAGTTCTTC
-	many	TRBJ1-2	TRBV6-5	CASSYRQAYGYTF	TGTGCCAGCAGTTATCGGCAGGCCTATGGCTACACCTTC
-	few	TRBJ2-1	TRBV6-6	CASITSYNEQFF	TGTGCCAGCATAACTAGCTACAATGAGCAGTTCTTC
-	many	TRBJ1-1	TRBV12-3/TRBV12-4	CAGVRAMNTEAFF	TGTGCCGGGGTTCGCGCGATGAACACTGAAGCTTTCTTT
-	-	TRBJ2-5	TRBV25-1	CASSDKEPTGTQYF	TGTGCCAGCAGTGATAAGGAGCCCACAGGGACCCAGTACTTC
-	many	TRBJ2-3	TRBV4-3	CASGGGTSDTQYF	TGCGCCAGCGGGGGCGGGACCTCAGATACGCAGTATTTT
-	many	TRBJ2-1	TRBV9	CASSANNEQFF	TGTGCCAGCAGTGCAAACAATGAGCAGTTCTTC
TRBD2	many	TRBJ2-5	TRBV18	CASSQLAGTGETQYF	TGTGCCAGCTCACAACTAGCGGGAACTGGAGAGACCCAGTACTTC
-	few	TRBJ1-2	TRBV6-1	CASSEENNYGYTF	TGTGCCAGCAGTGAGGAGAATAACTATGGCTACACCTTC
TRBD1	many	TRBJ2-3	TRBV6-2/TRBV6-3	CASSYSQMRQGFTDTQYF	TGTGCCAGCAGTTACTCACAGATGCGACAGGGATTCACAGATACGCAGTATTTT
-	-	TRBJ2-2	TRBV30	CAWMEGAGELFF	TGTGCCTGGATGGAGGGCGCCGGGGAGCTGTTTTTT
TRBD2	many	TRBJ2-1	TRBV27	CASSLSRAGAFHEQFF	TGTGCCAGCAGTTTATCTCGAGCGGGAGCGTTTCATGAGCAGTTCTTC
TRBD2	-	TRBJ2-7	TRBV2	CATNSGRAYEQYF	TGTGCCACCAATTCCGGGAGGGCCTACGAGCAGTACTTC
-	-	TRBJ2-3	TRBV20-1	CSASTIRLPSTDTQYF	TGCAGTGCTTCGACGATAAGACTACCTAGCACAGATACGCAGTATTTT
-	-	TRBJ1-6	TRBV6-5	CASSYSSSLSGVSSPLHF	TGTGCCAGCAGTTACTCGTCTTCCCTTTCGGGGGTGTCCTCACCCCTCCACTTT
-	many	TRBJ1-2	TRBV2	CASSLGRIGYTF	TGTGCCAGCAGCCTCGGACGAATCGGCTACACCTTC
TRBD2	many	TRBJ2-7	TRBV12-3/TRBV12-4	CASSSLAREFYEQYF	TGTGCCAGCAGTTCGCTAGCGCGGGAGTTCTACGAGCAGTACTTC
-	many	TRBJ1-1	TRBV29-1	CSVEASGWAFF	TGCAGCGTTGAGGCTTCCGGGTGGGCTTTCTTT
TRBD2	many	TRBJ2-2	TRBV6-5	CASSYRLAGIANTGELFF	TGTGCCAGCAGTTACAGGCTAGCGGGGATTGCGAACACCGGGGAGCTGTTTTTT
TRBD2	few	TRBJ2-1	TRBV6-1	CASRWQGATSGRGYNEQFF	TGTGCCAGCAGGTGGCAGGGGGCGACTAGCGGGAGAGGATACAATGAGCAGTTCTTC
-	many	TRBJ2-3	TRBV12-3/TRBV12-4	CASSSDGYTDTQYF	TGTGCCAGCAGTTCGGACGGCTACACAGATACGCAGTATTTT
-	many	TRBJ1-2	TRBV13	CASSSKTEANGYTF	TGTGCCAGCAGCTCGAAGACCGAGGCGAATGGCTACACCTTC
TRBD2	few	TRBJ2-1	TRBV3-1	CASSLGLAAMGNEQFF	TGTGCCAGCAGCCTAGGACTAGCGGCGATGGGGAATGAGCAGTTCTTC